The 18 T cell receptor beta chains given below trace back to one sample, sequenced in a study of early T cells in non-severe SARS-CoV-2 infection. Each CDR3 protein gets one entry after TCRdb re-called the 5' RACE reads with MiXCR. The sample records tens of thousands of distinct CDR3 sequences, about 10% being singletons. Sequencing was done on a sample of whole blood. The source is an adult who was a healthcare worker with PCR-confirmed SARS-CoV-2 infection or an uninfected control (not recorded which).

This clonotype was observed a few times. The rearrangement links TRBV4-1 to TRBJ1-1, with no clear D. Germline lookup yields CDR1 MGHRA and CDR2 YSYEKL. The CDR3 contains 14 residues. Between the trimmed V and J ends, which lost 2 bases and 0 bases, there was a span of 7 bases. The CDR3 spells CASSQLGMNTEAFF. CDR3 nucleotides: TGCGCCAGCAGCCAATTGGGGATGAACACTGAAGCTTTCTTT.

This clonotype was observed a few times. The chain carries TRBV28 and TRBJ2-3, with 9 bases fitting TRBD1. J gave up 2 bases and V 4 bases, and 4 bases lay outside the gene matches. CDR3 size: 15 residues. In germline, CDR1 is MDHEN, CDR2 SYDVKM. The chain's CDR3 is CASSSGTGSTDTQYF. The DNA of the CDR3 is TGTGCCAGCAGTTCCGGGACAGGGTCCACAGATACGCAGTATTTT.

This clonotype has just a few counts. The genes are TRBV11-3 and TRBJ1-1; D is unresolved. V gave up 2 bases and J gave up 4 bases, with 8 bases separating them. There are 13 residues in the CDR3. CDR1 is SGHNT and CDR2 is YENEEA in the germline V gene. The CDR3 region has the DNA TGTGCCAGCAGCTTAAATCTCCCCACTGAAGCTTTCTTT. Amino acid sequence: CASSLNLPTEAFF.

Concerning this clonotype: A much more abundant neighbour one base away suggests this may be a read error. The genes are TRBV7-6 and TRBJ2-3; no firm D call. Germline-derived CDR1 and CDR2 are SGHVS and FNYEAQ. The length of the CDR3 is 16 residues. V dropped 3 bases and J dropped 1 base, with 14 bases sitting between them. The DNA of the CDR3 is TGTGCCAGCAGCTTTGGGCCCCGACCGGGCACAGATACGCAGTATTTT. Its protein is CASSFGPRPGTDTQYF.

The rearrangement uses TRBV7-9 and TRBJ1-6; TRBD1 aligns across 9 bases. Germline V lookup: CDR1 SEHNR, CDR2 FQNEAQ (reference sequence). V shed 7 bases, J shed 9 bases, and the junction held 4 bases outside the gene matches. CDR3 length: 13 residues. CDR3 bases: TGTGCCAGCAAGGGACAGGGCGCTTCACCCCTCCACTTT. Its translation is CASKGQGASPLHF.

The chain employs TRBV6-1 and TRBJ2-1; 10 bases map to TRBD2. This CDR3 region has 15 residues. Germline-derived CDR1 and CDR2 are MNHNS and SASEGT. J gave up 5 bases and V 5 bases, and 6 bases lay outside the gene matches. The CDR3 DNA reads as TGTGCCAGCAGTATTGGGACTAGCGCCCACAATGAGCAGTTCTTC. Protein: CASSIGTSAHNEQFF.

With respect to this clonotype: Germline and junction disagree at one end, which may indicate a read error. V usage is TRBV4-1 and J usage is TRBJ1-2; 7 bases are a match to TRBD1. This CDR3 region has 13 residues. Per the germline V gene, CDR1 is MGHRA and CDR2 is YSYEKL. CDR3 loop: CASSQDIPSTGDF. The CDR3 nucleotides are TGCGCCAGCAGCCAAGATATTCCCTCAACAGGGGACTTC.

This clonotype was seen ten or more times. The rearrangement links TRBV29-1 to TRBJ1-1; no definite D call. V lost 3 bases, J lost 1 base, and 12 bases lay in between. From germline, CDR1 is SQVTM and CDR2 ANQGSEA. This CDR3 has 14 residues. The CDR3 DNA is TGCAGCGTTGAGGCCCTCCTCCAGAACACTGAAGCTTTCTTT. Translating it yields CSVEALLQNTEAFF.

The chain is built from TRBV10-3 and TRBJ1-2; D is undetermined. Germline CDR1 is ENHRY and CDR2 is SYGVKD. The CDR3 has 14 residues. V lost 8 bases to trimming and J lost 3 bases, with 16 bases between them. The CDR3 sequence: CAIVEGPEYYGYTF. CDR3 in DNA: TGTGCCATCGTCGAAGGTCCGGAATACTATGGCTACACCTTC.

This clonotype was counted ten times or more. The V call is TRBV15, the J call TRBJ1-1, with 7 bases identical to TRBD1. V lost 6 bases, J lost 4 bases, and 8 bases stayed unmatched. Looked up from germline, CDR1 is LNHNV and CDR2 is YYDKDF (reference sequence). This CDR3 has 14 residues. This CDR3 reads CATSRRQGFTEAFF. The CDR3 DNA is TGTGCCACCAGTAGAAGACAGGGCTTCACTGAAGCTTTCTTT.

By share, this clonotype ranks as medium-sized. The rearrangement links TRBV4-1 to TRBJ2-7; 10 bases are shared with TRBD1. After removal of 4 bases from V and 6 bases from J, the junction contained 6 bases not matched to a gene. This CDR3 comprises 14 residues. Germline assignment: CDR1 MGHRA and CDR2 YSYEKL. The CDR3 loop reads CASSLGQGGLEQYF. The CDR3 DNA follows: TGCGCCAGCAGCCTAGGACAGGGGGGCCTCGAGCAGTACTTC.

The chain links TRBV7-2 to TRBJ2-7, with D uncertain. V was shortened by 0 bases and J by 6 bases, with 9 bases between the two germline ends. This CDR3 spans 13 amino acids. CDR1 SGHTA and CDR2 FQGNSA come from the germline V gene. The CDR3: CASSLAFGREQYF. The CDR3 nucleotides are TGTGCCAGCAGCTTAGCGTTTGGGCGCGAGCAGTACTTC. Filled out from reference TRBV7-2 and TRBJ2-7, the complete variable domain reads GAGVSQSPSNKVTEKGKDVELRCDPISGHTALYWYRQSLGQGLEFLIYFQGNSAPDKSGLPSDRFSAERTGGSVSTLTIQRTQQEDSAVYLCASSLAFGREQYFGPGTRLTVT.

This clonotype has ten or more counts. The chain is built from TRBV4-2 and TRBJ1-4; 7 nucleotides agree with TRBD1. V lost 2 bases and J lost 7; bases outside the gene matches: 7. The length of the CDR3 is 15 residues. Germline-derived CDR1 and CDR2 are LGHNA and YNFKEQ. The CDR3: CASSQNTGVGEKLFF. The CDR3 DNA reads TGTGCCAGCAGCCAAAACACAGGGGTGGGTGAAAAACTGTTTTTT.

With respect to this clonotype: This may arise from a read error, as a much more abundant clone is one base away. No conserved phenylalanine or tryptophan ends this CDR3, so it is likely a read error. The V gene is TRBV5-4, the J gene TRBJ1-1, with D perhaps matching TRBD1 (5 bases). The CDR3 is 13 amino acids. Germline V CDR1 and CDR2: SGHNT, YYREEE (reference sequence). Trimming stripped 1 base from V and 6 bases from J, with 10 bases between. CDR3 residues: CASSLQGEPEAFL. The CDR3 DNA reads TGTGCCAGCAGCTTGCAAGGGGAGCCTGAAGCTTTCCTT.

This clonotype was seen many times. V gene TRBV19 combines with J gene TRBJ2-1; D ambiguous. Per germline, CDR1 LNHDA and CDR2 SQIVND (reference sequence). The V end was cut by 4 bases, the J end by 6 bases, with 7 bases between. The CDR3 contains 12 residues. CDR3 nucleotides: TGTGCCAGTAGTACCCGCGGCAATGAGCAGTTCTTC. It yields the protein CASSTRGNEQFF.

This clonotype occurred a few times. The chain carries TRBV7-6 and TRBJ2-1, with 13 nucleotides matching TRBD2. This CDR3 has 16 residues. After removal of 5 bases from V and 6 bases from J, the junction contained 7 bases not matched to a gene. CDR1 is SGHVS, CDR2 FNYEAQ, per germline. CDR3: CASSPIGTSGANEQFF. The CDR3 nucleotides are TGTGCCAGCAGCCCAATCGGGACTAGCGGGGCCAATGAGCAGTTCTTC.

The DNA of the CDR3 is TGTGCCAGCGACGGGATTAGCGGCCCTACGGATGAGCAGTTCTTC. Amino acid sequence: CASDGISGPTDEQFF. The chain joins TRBV2 to TRBJ2-1, with TRBD2 as a possible D gene (6 bases). CDR3 length: 15 amino acids. The V end was cut by 8 bases, the J end by 8 bases, with 22 bases between. CDR1 and CDR2 (germline): SNHLY, FYNNEI.

Ten or more counts support this clonotype. The CDR3 sequence is CASSPAGGSEQFF. CDR3 in DNA: TGTGCCAGCAGCCCCGCAGGGGGGTCAGAGCAGTTCTTC. The J gene is TRBJ2-1, the V gene TRBV7-9, with D possibly being TRBD1 (7 bases). In germline, CDR1 is SEHNR, CDR2 FQNEAQ (reference sequence). V shed 5 bases and J shed 10 bases, with 15 bases lying between them. The CDR3 contains 13 residues.